What follows describes a single TCR beta chain. Repertoires were generated with immunoSEQ multiplex PCR, while TCRdb's copy carries only in-frame clones and drops some. The repertoire holds about 82,000 clones, 78% seen once, with around 33% in the top ten. The source of the sample is a study of blood T cell repertoires in COVID-19. For the study at large: Whether acute or convalescent, the COVID-19 samples came from the United States, Italy and Spain.

The CDR3 runs to 19 residues. The germline CDR1 and CDR2 sequences are MNHNY and SVGAGI (reference sequence). V gave up 5 bases and J gave up 5 bases; unmatched junction bases: 23. Sequencing was performed on peripheral blood. The sequence derives from a man between 60 and 70 years old with COVID-19, enrolled during active disease. The V call is TRBV6-6, the J call TRBJ1-2, with 7 bases identical to TRBD1. The CDR3 DNA sequence: TGTGCCAGCAGTCGCCCCCAGGGGGAAAACACAGGGCGAGGATATGGCTACACCTTC. Residues: CASSRPQGENTGRGYGYTF.